Shown below are 21 T cell receptor beta chains from a single sample sequenced in a study of blood T cell repertoires in COVID-19. The assay was immunoSEQ multiplex PCR, and TCRdb's table has in-frame clones only and misses some. The sample gives around 300,000 clones, approximately 91% of which show up once; just under 1% is in the top ten. Sequencing used PBMCs or T cells enriched from blood (not recorded which). These receptors came from a woman in her 30s who had recovered from COVID-19.

The rearrangement joins TRBV6-6 to TRBJ1-1, with D possibly TRBD1 on 6 matching bases. Between the trimmed V and J ends, which lost 4 bases and 8 bases, there was a span of 17 bases. Germline-derived CDR1 and CDR2 are MNHNY and SVGAGI (reference sequence). The length of the CDR3 is 14 residues. This CDR3 reads CASSSGNREPEAFF. For the CDR3, the DNA is TGTGCCAGCAGTTCGGGTAACAGGGAACCCGAAGCTTTCTTT.

The chain couples TRBV10-3 to TRBJ2-1, with 9 bases lining up with TRBD2. V lost 4 bases, J lost 4 bases, and 14 bases stayed unmatched. This CDR3 region has 18 residues. CDR1 is ENHRY and CDR2 is SYGVKD in the germline V gene. The CDR3 DNA reads TGTGCCATCAGTGGGGCCCCCGCGACTAGCGGAAAGTACAATGAGCAGTTCTTC. It yields the protein CAISGAPATSGKYNEQFF.

J is TRBJ2-7 and V is TRBV5-8; TRBD1 aligns across 7 bases. With 4 bases clipped from V and 0 bases from J, the junction kept 7 bases outside the gene matches. The CDR3 contains 15 residues. Germline lookup yields CDR1 SGHTS and CDR2 YDEGEE. CDR3 nucleotide sequence: TGTGCCAGCAGCCGCTCGACAGGGAGCTCCTACGAGCAGTACTTC. This sequence encodes CASSRSTGSSYEQYF.

The genes are TRBV2 and TRBJ2-1; 15 bases map to TRBD2. The CDR3 totals 16 residues. CDR1 is SNHLY, CDR2 FYNNEI, per germline. Trimming took 3 bases from V and 8 from J; bases not matched to a gene: 5. The CDR3 sequence is CASSDRRTSGRDEQFF. CDR3 DNA sequence: TGTGCCAGCAGTGACAGGAGGACTAGCGGGAGGGATGAGCAGTTCTTC.

The chain is built from TRBV14 and TRBJ2-2, with D uncertain. Trimming pared 3 bases from V and 3 bases from J, leaving 8 bases between. Germline V gene sequence: CDR1 SGHDN, CDR2 FVKESK. CDR3 length: 14 residues. In DNA form, the CDR3 reads TGTGCCAGCAGCCAGACACTGGACACCGGGGAGCTGTTTTTT. It specifies CASSQTLDTGELFF.

V and J are TRBV5-8 and TRBJ1-5; TRBD1 agrees at 8 bases. This CDR3 region has 15 residues. Germline CDR1 and CDR2: SGHTS and YDEGEE. After removal of 4 bases from V and 5 bases from J, the junction contained 8 bases not matched to a gene. Here the CDR3 reads CASSGRTGMHQPQHF. CDR3 in DNA: TGTGCCAGCAGCGGCCGGACAGGGATGCATCAGCCCCAGCATTTT. Combining the CDR3 with reference TRBV5-8 and TRBJ1-5 gives the whole variable domain EAGVTQSPTHLIKTRGQQATLRCSPISGHTSVYWYQQALGLGLQFLLWYDEGEERNRGNFPPRFSGRQFPNYSSELNVNALELEDSALYLCASSGRTGMHQPQHFGDGTRLSIL.

V usage is TRBV28 and J usage is TRBJ1-2; TRBD1 matches at 8 bases. The germline gives CDR1 MDHEN, CDR2 SYDVKM. V shed 3 bases and J 4 bases; nucleotides not matched to a gene: 10. The CDR3 covers 16 residues. The CDR3 region has the DNA TGTGCCAGCAGTTTTCTCGGGCAGGGGGCTTTCTATGGCTACACCTTC. Protein product: CASSFLGQGAFYGYTF.

The chain carries TRBV19 and TRBJ1-2; maybe TRBD1 (5 bases). The CDR3 totals 12 residues. CDR1 and CDR2 (germline): LNHDA, SQIVND (reference sequence). The V and J ends lost 8 bases and 7 bases respectively, with 14 bases between them. In nucleotides, the CDR3 is TGTGCCAGTGCGGCGGGGCCGGCTGGCTACACCTTC. This gives the protein CASAAGPAGYTF.

V usage is TRBV10-3 and J usage is TRBJ2-3, with TRBD1 matching 11 bases. J gave up 4 bases and V 6 bases, and 6 bases lay outside the gene matches. Germline V CDR1 and CDR2: ENHRY, SYGVKD. This CDR3 region has 15 residues. The CDR3 spells CAIRSGQGAADTQYF. In DNA form, the CDR3 reads TGTGCCATCAGATCTGGACAGGGGGCAGCAGATACGCAGTATTTT.

The gene calls are TRBV27 and TRBJ2-3; 7 nucleotides align to TRBD1. After removal of 5 bases from V and 2 bases from J, the junction contained 16 bases not matched to a gene. CDR3 length equals 18 residues. Germline loops: CDR1 MNHEY, CDR2 SMNVEV (reference sequence). CDR3 coding DNA: TGTGCCAGCAGTCCCCGGGGCCCCACAGGGGTAGCCACAGATACGCAGTATTTT. Translated: CASSPRGPTGVATDTQYF.

V and J are TRBV3-1 (or the pseudogene TRBV3-2) and TRBJ1-2, with a tentative D call TRBD1 (6 bases). Germline-derived CDR1 and CDR2 are LGHDT and YNNKEL (reference sequence). The ends were cut back, 4 bases at V and 2 bases at J, with 11 bases in the middle. The CDR3 contains 14 residues. CDR3 DNA: TGTGCCAGCAGCCTCCTAGACAGGAACTATGGCTACACCTTC. Translation gives CASSLLDRNYGYTF.

The V call is TRBV7-2, the J call TRBJ2-7, with D possibly TRBD2 on 6 matching bases. The V and J ends lost 5 bases and 0 bases respectively, with 14 bases between them. The CDR3 is made up of 15 amino acids. Germline CDR1 is SGHTA and CDR2 is FQGNSA. DNA for the CDR3: TGTGCCAGCAGCCCGACTAGTGGGAGCTCCTACGAGCAGTACTTC. Protein: CASSPTSGSSYEQYF.

This chain uses TRBV19 with TRBJ2-1; unclear D gene. Germline-derived CDR1 and CDR2 are LNHDA and SQIVND (reference sequence). The V gene lost 3 bases and the J gene lost 9 bases, with 9 bases spanning the gap. This CDR3 spans 12 amino acids. CDR3 region: CASSIGQFEQFF. The CDR3 DNA reads TGTGCCAGTAGTATTGGGCAATTTGAGCAGTTCTTC.

There are a few counts of this clone. This chain joins TRBV28 and TRBJ1-1; the D is unclear. The CDR3 consists of 11 residues. Germline V gives CDR1 MDHEN, CDR2 SYDVKM. The V end lost 2 bases, the J end lost 7 bases, and 5 bases lay between the germline ends. The chain's CDR3 is CASSLGHEAFF. CDR3 coding DNA: TGTGCCAGCAGTTTAGGGCATGAAGCTTTCTTT.

This sequence joins TRBV18 and TRBJ1-3, with 7 bases lining up with TRBD1. V shed 5 bases, J shed 0 bases, and the junction held 4 bases outside the gene matches. The V gene's germline CDR1 is KGHSH and CDR2 LQKENI. The CDR3 runs to 15 residues. CDR3 nucleotide sequence: TGTGCCAGCTCAGCGACAGGGTTCTCTGGAAACACCATATATTTT. Residues: CASSATGFSGNTIYF.

The J gene is TRBJ2-5, the V gene TRBV7-2, with D unresolved. This CDR3 comprises 13 residues. V lost 3 bases to trimming and J lost 2 bases, with 7 bases between them. Germline-derived CDR1 and CDR2 are SGHTA and FQGNSA. The CDR3 spells CASSFAVQETQYF. The DNA for the CDR3 is TGTGCCAGCAGCTTCGCAGTACAAGAGACCCAGTACTTC.

The chain uses TRBV7-2 and TRBJ1-5; maybe TRBD1 (6 bases). This CDR3 comprises 15 residues. CDR1 and CDR2 (germline): SGHTA, FQGNSA. V shed 1 base and J shed 5 bases, with 12 bases lying between them. The CDR3 is CASSLEDSRYQPQHF. CDR3 DNA sequence: TGTGCCAGCAGCTTAGAGGACAGCAGATATCAGCCCCAGCATTTT.

The J gene is TRBJ2-3, the V gene TRBV20-1; TRBD2 matches 8 bases. The V gene's germline CDR1 is DFQATT and CDR2 SNEGSKA (reference sequence). V lost 3 bases and J lost 7; bases outside the gene matches: 12. The CDR3 covers 15 residues. Written as DNA, the CDR3 is TGCAGTGCTAGTTATATCTCGGGGACTAGTAATACGCAGTATTTT. It specifies CSASYISGTSNTQYF.

The chain recombines TRBV10-3 with TRBJ1-2, with a possible D match to TRBD1 (5 bases). There are 14 residues in the CDR3. Trimming took off 2 bases at V and 6 bases at J, with 13 bases between the two ends. Per the germline V gene, CDR1 is ENHRY and CDR2 is SYGVKD. Written as DNA, the CDR3 is TGTGCCATCAGTGAGCGGGGGTTGACGGATGGCTACACCTTC. This sequence encodes CAISERGLTDGYTF.

CDR3 region: CASSFGTPTNYGYTF. In DNA form, the CDR3 reads TGCGCCAGCAGCTTCGGGACACCTACTAACTATGGCTACACCTTC. The chain carries TRBV5-1 and TRBJ1-2, with D maybe TRBD1 (6 bases). The germline V gene encodes CDR1 SGHRS and CDR2 YFSETQ. V lost 2 bases and J lost 0, with 11 bases in between. The CDR3 length is 15 residues.

About this clone itself: This specimen includes other DNA sequences encoding the same CDR3. The chain's CDR3 is CASSVGSSYEQYF. The CDR3 bases are TGTGCCAGCAGCGTGGGGAGCTCCTACGAGCAGTACTTC. V usage is TRBV9 and J usage is TRBJ2-7; possible D gene TRBD2, 5 bases. V was clipped by 2 bases and J by 0 bases, with 6 bases between them. The germline CDR1 and CDR2 sequences are SGDLS and YYNGEE. CDR3 size: 13 residues.